This T cell receptor beta chain was profiled in a study of T cell responses to AZD1222 COVID-19 vaccine. Remarks on this clone: Its antigen is still unknown.

Findings and caveats of the study: Per reports, nearly half of all spike-specific TCRs target regions that are unmutated in variants. Seropositive status at baseline applied to only a handful of AZD1222 recipients.

Data came from immunoSEQ multiplex PCR; TCRdb stores just in-frame clones and leaves some out. The data hold about 120,000 clones, with around nine tenths observed a single time. Here the sequenced sample was peripheral blood, taken on day 0 of AZD1222 vaccination. The sequence was collected from an adult in good health.

CDR3 nucleotides: TGTGCCAGCAGCTTGGTAGTCTTTCCGTACTACGAGCAGTACTTC. It yields the protein CASSLVVFPYYEQYF. The genes are TRBV5-6 and TRBJ2-7, with unresolved D. V was trimmed by 0 bases and J by 3 bases, leaving 13 bases between them. The CDR3 is made up of 15 amino acids. CDR1 is SGHDT and CDR2 is YYEEEE in the germline V gene.